The 11 T cell receptor beta chains given below trace back to one sample, sequenced in a study of shared clonotypes between healthy human individuals. Libraries were prepared by immunoSEQ multiplex PCR; TCRdb keeps only in-frame clonotypes and omits some of them. The sample records tens of thousands of clones, about 61% being singletons. The specimen was memory CD8+ T cells sorted from blood. The subset was: CD45RO+ cells pooled with CCR7-negative TemRA cells. These receptors were obtained from a man aged 30 to 39 in good health.

This clone was seen a few times. J is TRBJ2-7 and V is TRBV7-9; maybe TRBD2 (5 bases). The CDR3 is made up of 11 amino acids. Germline V gene sequence: CDR1 SEHNR, CDR2 FQNEAQ (reference sequence). V shed 5 bases and J shed 10 bases, with 12 bases lying between them. In nucleotides, the CDR3 is TGTGCCAGCAGCGAGGGCAGTATTCAGTACTTC. This sequence encodes CASSEGSIQYF.

The chain combines TRBV6-5 with TRBJ2-1; 8 bases are shared with TRBD2. The germline CDR1 and CDR2 sequences are MNHEY and SVGAGI. V trimming: 5 bases; J trimming: 2 bases; junction bases outside the gene matches: 2. This CDR3 has 14 amino acids. The DNA of the CDR3 is TGTGCCAGCAGTCGGCGGGAGGCCTACAATGAGCAGTTCTTC. Translation gives CASSRREAYNEQFF.

The chain couples TRBV7-6 to TRBJ2-1, with TRBD1 matching over 8 bases. The CDR3 is 16 amino acids. The V gene end was trimmed by 5 bases and the J gene end by 2 bases; junction bases not matched to a gene: 8. Per the germline V gene, CDR1 is SGHVS and CDR2 is FNYEAQ. CDR3 protein: CASSHTGTGPYNEQFF. The CDR3 DNA is TGTGCCAGCAGCCATACCGGGACAGGACCCTACAATGAGCAGTTCTTC.

This clone was observed at least ten times. This chain uses TRBV19 with TRBJ1-5; TRBD1 agrees at 7 bases. The length of the CDR3 is 16 residues. With 10 bases clipped from V and 2 bases from J, the junction kept 14 bases outside the gene matches. Germline CDR1 reads LNHDA; CDR2 reads SQIVND (reference sequence). This chain's CDR3 is CATLDRNRGGNQPQHF. The CDR3 nucleotides read TGTGCCACCCTGGATCGAAACAGGGGCGGCAATCAGCCCCAGCATTTT.

The chain is built from TRBV9 and TRBJ2-3; perhaps TRBD2 as D (5 bases). Germline V gives CDR1 SGDLS, CDR2 YYNGEE. The length of the CDR3 is 16 residues. V was shortened by 3 bases and J by 3 bases, with 17 bases between the two germline ends. The CDR3 DNA reads as TGTGCCAGCAGCGCTACGGGCCTTCCGGGGACAGATACGCAGTATTTT. This codes for CASSATGLPGTDTQYF.

The chain carries TRBV4-3 and TRBJ2-1, with D possibly matching TRBD1 (5 bases). In germline, CDR1 is LGHNA, CDR2 YSLEER. The V end was cut by 6 bases, the J end by 0 bases, with 12 bases between. The CDR3 has 15 amino acids. CDR3 in DNA: TGCGCCAGCAGACAGACAGAGAGCTCCTACAATGAGCAGTTCTTC. As protein: CASRQTESSYNEQFF.

The chain has TRBV6-6 and TRBJ1-2, with a possible D match to TRBD1 (5 bases). V was clipped by 0 bases and J by 4 bases, with 12 bases between them. Germline-derived CDR1 and CDR2 are MNHNY and SVGAGI (reference sequence). This CDR3 is 15 amino acids long. DNA for the CDR3: TGTGCCAGCAGTTACTCTCGGGGCCCGTCCTATGGCTACACCTTC. Its protein product is CASSYSRGPSYGYTF.

This chain links TRBV5-4 with TRBJ2-1, with 9 bases lining up with TRBD2. In germline, CDR1 is SGHNT, CDR2 YYREEE (reference sequence). The trim removed 4 bases at V and 7 bases at J, leaving 3 bases unmatched. This CDR3 has 13 amino acids. The chain's CDR3 is CASSPGLANEQFF. Written as DNA, the CDR3 is TGTGCCAGCAGCCCGGGACTAGCTAATGAGCAGTTCTTC.

The genes are TRBV18 and TRBJ2-1, with 9 bases that match TRBD2. The CDR3 extends over 16 amino acids. Germline V gives CDR1 KGHSH, CDR2 LQKENI. The V and J ends lost 3 bases and 8 bases, in that order; junction bases with no gene match: 11. CDR3 sequence (DNA): TGTGCCAGCTCACCTTCGACGATAGCGGGAGACTATGAGCAGTTCTTC. The encoded protein is CASSPSTIAGDYEQFF.

This clone was counted between two and nine times. The V and J genes are TRBV19 and TRBJ2-2; 7 nucleotides match TRBD1. After removal of 3 bases from V and 7 bases from J, the junction contained 8 bases not matched to a gene. The germline V gene has CDR1 LNHDA and CDR2 SQIVND (reference sequence). The CDR3 length is 15 residues. Here the CDR3 DNA reads TGTGCCAGTAGTATTTCCTCCCGGACAGGCGGGGAGCTGTTTTTT. Translation: CASSISSRTGGELFF.

This clone was counted at least ten times. The chain joins TRBV4-1 to TRBJ1-1; D gene unclear. The germline V gene has CDR1 MGHRA and CDR2 YSYEKL. Trimming left V 0 bases short and J 10 bases short, with 21 bases between. The CDR3 extends over 16 amino acids. CDR3 DNA sequence: TGCGCCAGCAGCCAAGAGACCAGCCCCCCGTTCCTTGGAGCTTTCTTT. This encodes CASSQETSPPFLGAFF.